One and the same sample provided the 22 T cell receptor beta chains below, sequenced in a study of blood T cell repertoires in COVID-19. TCRdb's table, derived via immunoSEQ multiplex PCR, lists solely in-frame clones and lacks some. The sample has 170,000 or so clones; around 86% are singletons. Sequenced material: peripheral blood. The receptors here all came from a man aged 60-69 years with COVID-19, enrolled during active disease.

The chain employs TRBV28 and TRBJ1-5, with TRBD1 identical over 8 bases. Per the germline V gene, CDR1 is MDHEN and CDR2 is SYDVKM. CDR3 length equals 14 residues. Germline trimming cut 6 bases from V and 2 bases from J; bases unmatched to any gene: 3. The CDR3 sequence is CASRETGGNQPQHF. The CDR3 DNA reads TGTGCCAGCAGGGAGACAGGGGGCAATCAGCCCCAGCATTTT.

The CDR3 loop is CASGLASPTSEQYF. CDR3 DNA sequence: TGTGCTAGTGGTTTGGCCTCCCCAACTAGCGAGCAGTACTTC. The genes are TRBV12-5 and TRBJ2-7, with D possibly being TRBD2 (5 bases). Trimming took off 1 base at V and 6 bases at J, with 13 bases between the two ends. This CDR3 is built from 14 residues. CDR1 and CDR2 from the germline V gene are LGHNT and FRNRAP. The full variable domain, its missing parts supplied by reference TRBV12-5 and TRBJ2-7, is DARVTQTPRHKVTEMGQEVTMRCQPILGHNTVFWYRQTMMQGLELLAYFRNRAPLDDSGMPKDRFSAEMPDATLATLKIQPSEPRDSAVYFCASGLASPTSEQYFGPGTRLTVT.

This sequence joins TRBV9 and TRBJ1-6; TRBD1 matches 9 bases. The germline CDR1 and CDR2 sequences are SGDLS and YYNGEE. V lost 3 bases and J lost 7; bases outside the gene matches: 5. The CDR3 is 15 amino acids. The CDR3 region is CASSAGTGMNSPLHF. The CDR3 DNA reads as TGTGCCAGCAGCGCAGGGACAGGGATGAATTCACCCCTCCACTTT.

There are a few counts of this clone. This chain uses TRBV11-3 with TRBJ1-1, with unresolved D. From germline, CDR1 is SGHNT and CDR2 YENEEA. There are 13 residues in the CDR3. The germline V and J ends were trimmed by 5 bases and 2 bases, with 9 bases remaining between them. CDR3 amino acids: CASSPRENTEAFF. The CDR3 bases are TGTGCCAGCAGCCCCCGGGAAAACACTGAAGCTTTCTTT.

The chain uses TRBV27 and TRBJ1-2; a possible D gene is TRBD1 (6 bases). This CDR3 is built from 14 residues. V was cut by 6 bases and J by 8 bases, with 19 bases left in between. Per germline, CDR1 MNHEY and CDR2 SMNVEV (reference sequence). For the CDR3, the DNA is TGTGCCAGCAGGGGGGCAGGGGCTACATGGGGCTACACCTTC. This gives the protein CASRGAGATWGYTF.

This chain links TRBV18 with TRBJ2-1; D unresolved. Trimming took 3 bases from V and 9 from J, leaving 12 bases between them. There are 13 residues in the CDR3. Germline CDR1 and CDR2: KGHSH and LQKENI. The CDR3 loop reads CASSPARSGEQFF. The CDR3 DNA reads TGTGCCAGCTCACCGGCTAGATCGGGTGAGCAGTTCTTC.

The chain is built from TRBV10-2 and TRBJ2-5; D is perhaps TRBD1 (5 bases). The CDR3 is 15 amino acids. Trimming took 3 bases from V and 4 from J, leaving 15 bases between them. Germline V gives CDR1 WSHSY, CDR2 SAAADI. CDR3 coding DNA: TGCGCCAGCAGTGACCCGACAGTGGTGGGAGAGACCCAGTACTTC. The encoded protein is CASSDPTVVGETQYF.

This clone was counted a single time. V is TRBV6-5 and J is TRBJ1-2, with a possible D match to TRBD1 (5 bases). The CDR3 consists of 14 residues. Looked up from germline, CDR1 is MNHEY and CDR2 is SVGAGI. Trimming shortened V by 7 bases and J by 1 base, and 13 bases separated the two germline ends. In nucleotides, the CDR3 is TGTGCCAGCACAAGACAGTTCGGTAACTATGGCTACACCTTC. It yields the protein CASTRQFGNYGYTF.

This chain joins TRBV2 and TRBJ2-3, with 8 bases aligning to TRBD2. In germline, CDR1 is SNHLY, CDR2 FYNNEI. Trimming at V came to 7 bases and at J to 3 bases, leaving 15 bases not matched to a gene. The CDR3 sequence is 17 residues long. CDR3: CASNSGDSGEVTDTQYF. Here the CDR3 DNA reads TGTGCCAGCAACTCCGGGGATAGCGGGGAGGTTACAGATACGCAGTATTTT. Full variable domain (missing parts from reference TRBV2 and TRBJ2-3): EPEVTQTPSHQVTQMGQEVILRCVPISNHLYFYWYRQILGQKVEFLVSFYNNEISEKSEIFDDQFSVERPDGSNFTLKIRSTKLEDSAMYFCASNSGDSGEVTDTQYFGPGTRLTVL.

This clone showed up just once. The chain links TRBV5-6 to TRBJ2-5; D unresolved. This CDR3 has 16 residues. Deletions cut 0 bases from V and 5 bases from J, with 17 bases between. Germline V gives CDR1 SGHDT, CDR2 YYEEEE. The CDR3 reads CASSLAPEADFETQYF. DNA for the CDR3: TGTGCCAGCAGCTTGGCCCCCGAGGCGGATTTTGAGACCCAGTACTTC.

This clone has just a few counts. The V gene is TRBV6-2 or TRBV6-3, the J gene TRBJ1-2; D not resolved. The V end lost 2 bases, the J end lost 6 bases, and 10 bases lay between the germline ends. The CDR3 spans 13 residues. CDR1 and CDR2 (germline): MNHEY, SVGEGT. Here the CDR3 reads CASSYPGVNGYTF. The CDR3 nucleotides are TGTGCCAGCAGTTACCCAGGTGTCAATGGCTACACCTTC.

The rearrangement joins TRBV19 to TRBJ2-1, with TRBD1 as a possible D gene (6 bases). CDR1 and CDR2 from the germline V gene are LNHDA and SQIVND (reference sequence). V lost 6 bases, J lost 0 bases, and 9 bases lay in between. CDR3 length: 14 amino acids. CDR3: CASSPTGSYNEQFF. The CDR3 DNA reads TGTGCCAGTAGCCCGACAGGCTCCTACAATGAGCAGTTCTTC.

The chain employs TRBV28 and TRBJ1-4, with 9 bases matching TRBD1. Germline CDR1 MDHEN, CDR2 SYDVKM. CDR3 length equals 15 residues. J was trimmed by 5 bases and V by 5 bases; bases with no gene match: 6. Written as DNA, the CDR3 is TGTGCCAGCAGTCTTGGGGGGACAGGGAATGAAAAACTGTTTTTT. Translating gives CASSLGGTGNEKLFF.

Of note for this clone: Its ends do not fully match the called genes, so a read error is possible. This chain links TRBV6-1 with TRBJ2-5; no reliable D call. CDR3 length: 15 residues. Germline assignment: CDR1 MNHNS and CDR2 SASEGT. In DNA form, the CDR3 reads TGTGCCAGCAGTAAAGCCCTTTTGAGCCAAGAGACCCAGTACTTC. Its translation is CASSKALLSQETQYF.

The chain couples TRBV7-3 to TRBJ2-5, with 12 bases that match TRBD2. The CDR3 is made up of 17 amino acids. The germline V gene encodes CDR1 SGHTA and CDR2 FQGTGA. V was clipped by 2 bases and J by 5 bases; unmatched bases: 9. CDR3 bases: TGTGCCAGCAGCTTAGGACTAGCGGGGTCACAAGGGGAGACCCAGTACTTC. Amino acid sequence: CASSLGLAGSQGETQYF.

The J gene is TRBJ1-2, the V gene TRBV11-2, with a possible D match to TRBD1 (5 bases). CDR3 length equals 12 residues. CDR1 is SGHAT and CDR2 is FQNNGV in the germline V gene. Trimming removed 5 bases from V and 8 bases from J, with 12 bases in between. The CDR3 region is CASSTSTVGYTF. CDR3 coding DNA: TGTGCCAGCAGCACCTCGACAGTAGGCTACACCTTC.

The CDR3 here is CASSSGTGGYEQYF. DNA for the CDR3: TGTGCCAGCAGCTCAGGGACAGGGGGCTACGAGCAGTACTTC. V gene TRBV7-2 combines with J gene TRBJ2-7, with 11 bases lining up with TRBD1. Trimming removed 4 bases from V and 3 bases from J; junction bases left unmatched: 2. This CDR3 spans 14 amino acids. Looked up from germline, CDR1 is SGHTA and CDR2 is FQGNSA.

In its sample, this clone was seen once. The chain uses TRBV7-2 and TRBJ2-1, with unresolved D. The CDR3 is made up of 12 amino acids. Trimming pared 0 bases from V and 9 bases from J, leaving 6 bases between. Germline V gene lookup returns CDR1 SGHTA and CDR2 FQGNSA. In nucleotides, the CDR3 is TGTGCCAGCAGCTTAGCTACGGGTGAGCAGTTCTTC. Translated: CASSLATGEQFF.

The chain has TRBV7-9 and TRBJ1-2; D unclear. Looked up from germline, CDR1 is SEHNR and CDR2 is FQNEAQ (reference sequence). Trimming shortened V by 1 base and J by 2 bases, and 17 bases separated the two germline ends. This CDR3 has 17 residues. Here the CDR3 reads CASSLGGGHEFNYGYTF. CDR3 sequence (DNA): TGTGCCAGCAGCTTAGGAGGAGGGCACGAGTTCAACTATGGCTACACCTTC.

V gene TRBV2 combines with J gene TRBJ2-7; TRBD2 matches 12 bases. CDR1 and CDR2 from the germline V gene are SNHLY and FYNNEI. The junction had 3 bases not matched to a gene; V was cut back by 5 bases and J by 4 bases. The CDR3 loop spans 14 amino acids. Here the CDR3 DNA reads TGTGCCAGCAGTCGACTAGCGGGAGTATACGAGCAGTACTTC. Residues: CASSRLAGVYEQYF. Based on the CDR3 plus reference TRBV2 and TRBJ2-7, the full variable domain is EPEVTQTPSHQVTQMGQEVILRCVPISNHLYFYWYRQILGQKVEFLVSFYNNEISEKSEIFDDQFSVERPDGSNFTLKIRSTKLEDSAMYFCASSRLAGVYEQYFGPGTRLTVT.

The chain is built from TRBV28 and TRBJ2-7; TRBD2 is a possible D gene (5 bases). The germline V gene has CDR1 MDHEN and CDR2 SYDVKM. Trimming removed 4 bases at V and 3 bases at J, with 13 bases between. The CDR3 length is 14 residues. CDR3 in DNA: TGTGCCAGCAGTTCCAGTTTGAGGGACTACGAGCAGTACTTC. Translating gives CASSSSLRDYEQYF.

The rearrangement uses TRBV29-1 and TRBJ2-2; 13 bases map to TRBD2. CDR3 size: 15 residues. The ends lost 6 bases at V and 5 bases at J; junction bases unmatched: 6. Germline CDR1 and CDR2: SQVTM and ANQGSEA. The CDR3 nucleotides are TGCAGCGTCGGAGGACTAGCGGGGGTGACCGGGGAGCTGTTTTTT. Translating gives CSVGGLAGVTGELFF.